The rows below give T cell receptor beta chains drawn from one sample of a study of shared clonotypes between healthy human individuals. This table comes from immunoSEQ multiplex PCR, and its TCRdb copy is limited to in-frame clones, with some not included. This sample has more than 2 million clones; roughly 95% occur once, and the top ten carry around 1.8%. Sequencing was performed on naive CD8+ T cells from PBMCs. The receptors originated from a man between 18 and 35 years old in good health. Some clones in this sample may be carry-over from other donors' samples. Both conserved end residues are part of each CDR3. A D gene is named only where the DNA matches it firmly. A clone size is listed for some rows: how often the clone was seen (once, few, many), or a class if it is expanded.

V gene,D gene,J gene,clone size,CDR3 DNA,CDR3 protein
TRBV29-1,TRBD1,TRBJ2-1,.,TGCAGCGTAACCGGGACAGGTGAGGAGTTCTTC,CSVTGTGEEFF
TRBV27,.,TRBJ2-7,.,TGTGCCAGCAGTTTTTCGCAGGGCGTAGTCGAGCAGTACTTC,CASSFSQGVVEQYF
TRBV28,.,TRBJ2-7,.,TGTGCCAGCAGTTTTTCTAGGGTGGGCGAGCAGTACTTC,CASSFSRVGEQYF
TRBV11-2,.,TRBJ2-7,.,TGTGCCAGCCGGATTTACACGGAGGACGAGCAGTACTTC,CASRIYTEDEQYF
TRBV7-2,.,TRBJ1-3,.,TGTGCCAGCAGCCGCCCCCTCGGCGGGGGAATATCAGGAAACACCATATATTTT,CASSRPLGGGISGNTIYF
TRBV7-3,.,TRBJ2-2,.,TGTGCCAGCACTCTCTCTCGGGGGGCTCCAGGGACCGGGGAGCTGTTTTTT,CASTLSRGAPGTGELFF
TRBV28,.,TRBJ1-4,once,TGTGCCAGCAGTTTATACGGGGGTAACAGTGAAAAACTGTTTTTT,CASSLYGGNSEKLFF
TRBV7-8,TRBD1,TRBJ2-7,.,TGTGCCAGCAGGGGCAGGGGGCCCTACGAGCAGTACTTC,CASRGRGPYEQYF
TRBV6-5,.,TRBJ2-1,.,TGTGCCAGCAGTTACGACGGGGGTCCTGAGCAGTTCTTC,CASSYDGGPEQFF
TRBV6-6,.,TRBJ2-1,.,TGTGCCAGCAGTTTGTCGGGACTCCCCAATGAGCAGTTCTTC,CASSLSGLPNEQFF